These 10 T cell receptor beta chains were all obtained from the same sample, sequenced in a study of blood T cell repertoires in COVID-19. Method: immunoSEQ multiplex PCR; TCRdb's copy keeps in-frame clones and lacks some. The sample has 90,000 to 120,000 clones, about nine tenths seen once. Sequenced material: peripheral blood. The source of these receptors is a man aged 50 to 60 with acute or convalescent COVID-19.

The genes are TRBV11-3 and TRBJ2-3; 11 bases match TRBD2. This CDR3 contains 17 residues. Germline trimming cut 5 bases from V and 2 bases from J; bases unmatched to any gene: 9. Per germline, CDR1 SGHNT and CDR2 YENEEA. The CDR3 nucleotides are TGTGCCAGCAGCAAGAGACTAGCGGGAACCTCCACAGATACGCAGTATTTT. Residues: CASSKRLAGTSTDTQYF.

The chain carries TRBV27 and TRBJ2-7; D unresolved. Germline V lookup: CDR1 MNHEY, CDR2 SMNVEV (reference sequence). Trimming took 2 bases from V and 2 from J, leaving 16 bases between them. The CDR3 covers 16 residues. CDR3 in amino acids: CASSLSLGDSTYEQYF. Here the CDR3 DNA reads TGTGCCAGCAGTTTAAGCTTAGGCGACTCCACCTACGAGCAGTACTTC.

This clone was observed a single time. CDR3 in DNA: TGCGCCAGCAGCCAACCCGGACAGCTTAGGGAGCAGTACTTC. Translated: CASSQPGQLREQYF. The chain uses TRBV4-1 and TRBJ2-7, with a weak D call TRBD1 (6 bases). V lost 2 bases and J lost 7, with 15 bases in between. In germline, CDR1 is MGHRA, CDR2 YSYEKL. The CDR3 covers 14 residues.

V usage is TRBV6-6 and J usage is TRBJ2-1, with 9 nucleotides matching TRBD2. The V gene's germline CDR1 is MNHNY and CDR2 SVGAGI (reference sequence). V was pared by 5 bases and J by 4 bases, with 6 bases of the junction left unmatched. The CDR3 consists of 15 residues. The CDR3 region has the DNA TGTGCCAGCAGTCACCCAGCGGGGGGATACAATGAGCAGTTCTTC. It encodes CASSHPAGGYNEQFF.

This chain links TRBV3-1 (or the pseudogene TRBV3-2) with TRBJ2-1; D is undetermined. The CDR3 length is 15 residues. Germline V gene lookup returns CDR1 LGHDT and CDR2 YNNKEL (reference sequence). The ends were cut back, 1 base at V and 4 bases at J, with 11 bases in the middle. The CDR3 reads CASSQGSAIYNEQFF. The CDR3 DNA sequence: TGTGCCAGCAGCCAAGGTTCTGCTATATACAATGAGCAGTTCTTC.

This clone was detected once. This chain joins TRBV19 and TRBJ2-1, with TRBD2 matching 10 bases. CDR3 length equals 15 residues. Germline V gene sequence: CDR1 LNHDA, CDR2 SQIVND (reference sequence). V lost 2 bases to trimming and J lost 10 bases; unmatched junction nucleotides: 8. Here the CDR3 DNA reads TGTGCCAGTAGTATATTCCTAGCGGGAGTATCCGAGCAGTTCTTC. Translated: CASSIFLAGVSEQFF. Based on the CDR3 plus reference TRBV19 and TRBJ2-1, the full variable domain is DGGITQSPKYLFRKEGQNVTLSCEQNLNHDAMYWYRQDPGQGLRLIYYSQIVNDFQKGDIAEGYSVSREKKESFPLTVTSAQKNPTAFYLCASSIFLAGVSEQFFGPGTRLTVL.

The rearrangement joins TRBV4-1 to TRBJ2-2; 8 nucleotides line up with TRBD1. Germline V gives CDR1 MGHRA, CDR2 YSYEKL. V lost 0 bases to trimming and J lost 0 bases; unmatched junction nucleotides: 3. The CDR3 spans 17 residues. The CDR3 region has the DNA TGCGCCAGCAGCCAAGAGTGGGACAGGACGAACACCGGGGAGCTGTTTTTT. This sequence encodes CASSQEWDRTNTGELFF.

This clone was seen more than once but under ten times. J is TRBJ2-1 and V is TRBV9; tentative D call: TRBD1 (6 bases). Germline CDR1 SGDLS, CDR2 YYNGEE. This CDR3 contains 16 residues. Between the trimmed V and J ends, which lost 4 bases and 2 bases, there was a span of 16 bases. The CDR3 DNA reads TGTGCCAGCAGCAAAAGAGTAGGGGGACCCTACAATGAGCAGTTCTTC. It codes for CASSKRVGGPYNEQFF.

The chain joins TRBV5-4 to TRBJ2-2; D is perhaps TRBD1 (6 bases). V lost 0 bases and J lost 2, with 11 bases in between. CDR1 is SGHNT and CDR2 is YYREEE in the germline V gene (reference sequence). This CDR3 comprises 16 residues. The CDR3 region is CASSLVQGPNTGELFF. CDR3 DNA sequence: TGTGCCAGCAGCTTGGTTCAGGGGCCTAACACCGGGGAGCTGTTTTTT.

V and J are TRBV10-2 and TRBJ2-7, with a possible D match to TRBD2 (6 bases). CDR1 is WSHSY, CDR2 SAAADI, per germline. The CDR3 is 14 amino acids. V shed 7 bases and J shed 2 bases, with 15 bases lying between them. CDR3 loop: CASTPMGGPYEQYF. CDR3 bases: TGCGCCAGCACCCCCATGGGGGGTCCCTACGAGCAGTACTTC.